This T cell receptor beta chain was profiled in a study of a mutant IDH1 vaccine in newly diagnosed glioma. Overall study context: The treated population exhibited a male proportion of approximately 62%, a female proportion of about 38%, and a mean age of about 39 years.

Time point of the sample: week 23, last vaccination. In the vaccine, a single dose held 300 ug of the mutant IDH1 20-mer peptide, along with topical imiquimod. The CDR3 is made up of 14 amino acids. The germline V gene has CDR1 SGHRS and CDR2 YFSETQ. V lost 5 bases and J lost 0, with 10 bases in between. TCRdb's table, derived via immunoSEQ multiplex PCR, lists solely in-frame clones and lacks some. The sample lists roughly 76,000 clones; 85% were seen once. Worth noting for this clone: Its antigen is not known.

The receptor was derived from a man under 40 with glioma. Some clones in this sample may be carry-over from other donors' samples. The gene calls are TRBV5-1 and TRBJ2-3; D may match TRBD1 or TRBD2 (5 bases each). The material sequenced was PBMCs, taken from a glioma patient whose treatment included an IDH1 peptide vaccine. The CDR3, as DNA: TGCGCCAGCAGGATGGGGACGAGCACAGATACGCAGTATTTT. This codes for CASRMGTSTDTQYF. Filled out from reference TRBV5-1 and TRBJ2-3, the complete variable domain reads KAGVTQTPRYLIKTRGQQVTLSCSPISGHRSVSWYQQTPGQGLQFLFEYFSETQRNKGNFPGRFSGRQFSNSRSEMNVSTLELGDSALYLCASRMGTSTDTQYFGPGTRLTVL.